Listed here are 19 T cell receptor beta chains from one sample, sequenced in a study of control samples from healthy donors and cancer patients. TCRdb's copy holds only in-frame clones and misses some; the assay was immunoSEQ multiplex PCR. In the table there are 150,000 to 200,000 clones, more than 80% of which are singletons. The source material was blood. The receptors stem from a man in his thirties or forties in good health.

The V gene is TRBV7-2, the J gene TRBJ1-1; weak D call: TRBD1 (5 bases). V shed 5 bases and J shed 1 base, with 8 bases lying between them. Germline CDR1 reads SGHTA; CDR2 reads FQGNSA. The CDR3 loop spans 13 amino acids. The CDR3 loop reads CASSHGQNTEAFF. The CDR3 bases are TGTGCCAGCAGCCATGGACAGAACACTGAAGCTTTCTTT.

This clone was recorded once. Possible read error: a much larger clone is one base away. The rearrangement joins TRBV30 to TRBJ1-5, with TRBD1 matching over 7 bases. The CDR3 covers 14 residues. Germline lookup yields CDR1 GTSNPN and CDR2 SVGIG (reference sequence). CDR3 DNA sequence: TGTGCCTGGGGAGGGGGGGACAGCAATCAGCTCCAGCATTTT. Its protein is CAWGGGDSNQLQHF.

The chain uses TRBV5-8 and TRBJ2-1; D might be TRBD2 (6 bases). The CDR3 runs 18 residues. V lost 2 bases and J lost 3, with 21 bases in between. Germline loops: CDR1 SGHTS, CDR2 YDEGEE. The CDR3 nucleotides are TGTGCCAGCAGCTTCTGGACCTTCGGGGGAGCGAGCTACAATGAGCAGTTCTTC. Translation: CASSFWTFGGASYNEQFF.

The V gene is TRBV12-3 or TRBV12-4, the J gene TRBJ1-2; 9 bases match TRBD1. The CDR3 length is 13 residues. V was pared by 4 bases and J by 8 bases, with 5 bases of the junction left unmatched. The CDR3 loop is CASSSGQGKGYTF. For the CDR3, the DNA is TGTGCCAGCAGTTCGGGACAGGGTAAGGGCTACACCTTC.

This clone has a handful of counts. The chain recombines TRBV3-1 (or the pseudogene TRBV3-2) with TRBJ1-1, with D possibly matching TRBD1 (5 bases). This CDR3 spans 15 amino acids. The V end was cut by 3 bases, the J end by 0 bases, with 11 bases between. The V gene's germline CDR1 is LGHDT and CDR2 YNNKEL (reference sequence). The DNA of the CDR3 is TGTGCCAGCAGCCAGTCGACAGTGATGAACACTGAAGCTTTCTTT. Translated, it gives CASSQSTVMNTEAFF.

The chain recombines TRBV7-8 with TRBJ1-2, with a tentative D call TRBD1 (5 bases). The V end was cut by 3 bases, the J end by 4 bases, with 12 bases between. Germline-derived CDR1 and CDR2 are SGHVS and FQNEAQ. The CDR3 length is 14 residues. The CDR3 reads CASSFSDGAYGYTF. The CDR3 DNA reads TGTGCCAGCAGCTTCAGTGATGGGGCCTATGGCTACACCTTC.

This clone was counted a single time. J is TRBJ1-1 and V is TRBV6-6; tentatively, D is TRBD1 (5 bases). With 5 bases removed from V and 1 base from J, the gap between germline ends came to 5 bases. The germline gives CDR1 MNHNY, CDR2 SVGAGI (reference sequence). The CDR3 spans 12 residues. CDR3 in DNA: TGTGCCAGCAGTGGGGGGAACACTGAAGCTTTCTTT. Protein: CASSGGNTEAFF.

CDR3 amino acids: CSVGGVAGGGDTQYF. The CDR3 nucleotides read TGCAGCGTTGGCGGGGTAGCGGGGGGCGGAGATACGCAGTATTTT. The chain employs TRBV29-1 and TRBJ2-3; TRBD2 agrees at 10 bases. V lost 4 bases to trimming and J lost 5 bases; unmatched junction nucleotides: 9. This CDR3 has 15 amino acids. Germline V gene lookup returns CDR1 SQVTM and CDR2 ANQGSEA.

J is TRBJ1-6 and V is TRBV30; a possible D gene is TRBD1 (5 bases). Germline V lookup: CDR1 GTSNPN, CDR2 SVGIG (reference sequence). Between the trimmed V and J ends, which lost 1 base and 7 bases, there was a span of 14 bases. The CDR3 extends over 15 amino acids. The CDR3 region has the DNA TGTGCCTGGAGTGCCGGACACCAAGAGAATTCACCCCTCCACTTT. Translating it yields CAWSAGHQENSPLHF.

V usage is TRBV7-3 and J usage is TRBJ2-7; 9 nucleotides align to TRBD2. V gave up 5 bases and J gave up 6 bases; unmatched junction bases: 8. From germline, CDR1 is SGHTA and CDR2 FQGTGA. The CDR3 consists of 14 residues. The CDR3 sequence is CASSPGTSFSEQYF. CDR3 sequence (DNA): TGTGCCAGCAGCCCCGGGACTAGCTTCAGCGAGCAGTACTTC.

This clone was picked up one time. The chain joins TRBV30 to TRBJ2-7; 10 bases line up with TRBD1. CDR3 length equals 13 residues. J gave up 13 bases and V 3 bases, and 12 bases lay outside the gene matches. The V gene's germline CDR1 is GTSNPN and CDR2 SVGIG (reference sequence). DNA of the CDR3: TGTGCCTGGAGGGGGACAGGGGCCGCCAGGTCCTACTTC. Translation: CAWRGTGAARSYF.

J is TRBJ2-3 and V is TRBV27; D remains unclear. Trimming stripped 6 bases from V and 10 bases from J, with 14 bases between. The CDR3 extends over 12 amino acids. The germline gives CDR1 MNHEY, CDR2 SMNVEV (reference sequence). CDR3 bases: TGTGCCAGCAGGGCTCCTCTCACTCCGCAGTATTTT. It translates to CASRAPLTPQYF.

The chain recombines TRBV27 with TRBJ1-1, with 9 nucleotides matching TRBD1. V shed 3 bases and J 1 base; nucleotides not matched to a gene: 9. Looked up from germline, CDR1 is MNHEY and CDR2 is SMNVEV (reference sequence). This CDR3 is built from 17 residues. CDR3 nucleotides: TGTGCCAGCAGTTTCCAGGCGGGACAGGGCTGGAACACTGAAGCTTTCTTT. This translates into CASSFQAGQGWNTEAFF.

This clone turned up a few times. The rearrangement links TRBV27 to TRBJ2-2, with a tentative D call TRBD1 (6 bases). The CDR3 spans 17 residues. V lost 6 bases and J lost 7, with 24 bases in between. The germline CDR1 and CDR2 sequences are MNHEY and SMNVEV (reference sequence). The CDR3 DNA is TGTGCCAGCAGGGCGGACAGCTCCTTGAGTTCGTACGGGGAGCTGTTTTTT. This encodes CASRADSSLSSYGELFF.

V usage is TRBV4-3 and J usage is TRBJ1-1, with a possible D match to TRBD1 (6 bases). V was clipped by 1 base and J by 5 bases, with 14 bases between them. The CDR3 length is 15 residues. Per the germline V gene, CDR1 is LGHNA and CDR2 is YSLEER. The CDR3 is CASSQVRERGTEAFF. Here the CDR3 DNA reads TGCGCCAGCAGCCAAGTCAGGGAGAGGGGGACTGAAGCTTTCTTT.

Only one count was recorded for this clone. The rearrangement joins TRBV2 to TRBJ2-5; TRBD1 might be the D (6 bases). The germline V gene encodes CDR1 SNHLY and CDR2 FYNNEI. Trimming shortened V by 7 bases and J by 3 bases, and 12 bases separated the two germline ends. The CDR3 is 13 residues long. The CDR3 DNA follows: TGTGCCAGCACCCTGGACAGAGAAGAGACCCAGTACTTC. This encodes CASTLDREETQYF.

This clone was recorded a few times. Other DNA sequences in the sample encode the same CDR3. The CDR3 bases are TGTGCCAGCTCCCCCGAACATAGCAATCAGCCCCAGCATTTT. This encodes CASSPEHSNQPQHF. This rearrangement joins TRBV18 to TRBJ1-5, with D hard to call. The CDR3 covers 14 residues. CDR1 is KGHSH and CDR2 is LQKENI in the germline V gene. V dropped 6 bases and J dropped 0 bases, with 9 bases sitting between them.

The chain carries TRBV4-2 and TRBJ1-3; D is perhaps TRBD1 (5 bases). This CDR3 is built from 15 residues. Trimming stripped 0 bases from V and 2 bases from J, with 8 bases between. Germline V CDR1 and CDR2: LGHNA, YNFKEQ. The CDR3 spells CASSQDRGAGNTIYF. CDR3 nucleotide sequence: TGTGCCAGCAGCCAAGATAGAGGGGCTGGAAACACCATATATTTT.

The chain carries TRBV30 and TRBJ1-1; D gene ambiguous. CDR1 is GTSNPN and CDR2 is SVGIG in the germline V gene (reference sequence). Trimming stripped 3 bases from V and 4 bases from J, with 9 bases between. CDR3 size: 12 residues. The DNA for the CDR3 is TGTGCCTGGAGGGAGCCGTTCACTGAAGCTTTCTTT. Its translation is CAWREPFTEAFF.